The source of this T cell receptor beta chain is a study of blood T cell repertoires in COVID-19. Study information: Samples came from the United States, Italy and Spain, spanning acute and convalescent COVID-19. The cDNA or gDNA used as material had been derived from T cells, B-cell-depleted T cells, or PBMCs.

This clone was detected only a few times. Source study methods: Cell counts per sample came from amplifying reference gene primers. Assay used: immunoSEQ multiplex PCR; TCRdb lists only in-frame clones, some missing. V, J and clone size derive from that table, while D and trimming were established from the DNA sequence. The sample holds around 140,000 clones, about 76% seen once. V lost 2 bases, J lost 6 bases, and 19 bases lay in between. Germline V gives CDR1 SEHNR, CDR2 FQNEAQ (reference sequence). The CDR3 is made up of 17 amino acids. The chain couples TRBV7-9 to TRBJ1-4, with D possibly TRBD1 on 6 matching bases. The sample comprised peripheral blood. This sequence was found in a woman aged 60-75 years with active or convalescent COVID-19. The CDR3 here is CASSLRQAHPGDEKLFF. CDR3 sequence (DNA): TGTGCCAGCAGCTTAAGACAGGCCCATCCCGGGGATGAAAAACTGTTTTTT.